The TCR beta chain described here comes from a study of blood T cell repertoires in COVID-19. Study background: Acute-phase and convalescent COVID-19 samples originated in the United States, Italy and Spain.

This clone has only a few counts. Germline V gene sequence: CDR1 KGHSH, CDR2 LQKENI. The CDR3 is made up of 15 amino acids. The ends were cut back, 0 bases at V and 4 bases at J, with 11 bases in the middle. The authors' processing: Amplification with reference gene primers provided the estimates of nucleated cell counts. Sequenced by immunoSEQ multiplex PCR; TCRdb stores in-frame clones only, minus some. V and J calls and clone size are copied from that table; D and trimming were computed from the DNA. The sample comprises about 20,000 clones, roughly 85% of which are singletons, and roughly 31% rests with the top ten.

The receptor was isolated from a human donor with active COVID-19. The donor label of this sample is uncertain. What was sequenced was peripheral blood. The chain has TRBV18 and TRBJ2-3; a weak D match, TRBD1 (6 bases). This CDR3 is CASSPPNRVADTQYF. CDR3 nucleotide sequence: TGTGCCAGCTCACCACCTAACAGGGTCGCAGATACGCAGTATTTT.